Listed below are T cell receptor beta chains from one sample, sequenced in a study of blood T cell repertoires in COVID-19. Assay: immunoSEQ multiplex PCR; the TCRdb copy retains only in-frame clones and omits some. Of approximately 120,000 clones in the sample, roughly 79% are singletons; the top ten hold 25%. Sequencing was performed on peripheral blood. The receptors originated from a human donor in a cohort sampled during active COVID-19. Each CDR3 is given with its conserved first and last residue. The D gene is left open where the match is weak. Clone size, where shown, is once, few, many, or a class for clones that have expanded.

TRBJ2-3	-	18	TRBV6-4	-	TGTGCCAGCAGTGGCCTGACAGGTATATCATGGAGCACAGATACGCAGTATTTT	CASSGLTGISWSTDTQYF
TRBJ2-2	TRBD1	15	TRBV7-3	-	TGTGCCAGCAGCTTGGGACAGGGGTGGACCGGGGAGCTGTTTTTT	CASSLGQGWTGELFF
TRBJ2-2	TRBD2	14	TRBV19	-	TGTGCCAGCCAACCGGTCGCGGGGGTGGGGGAGCTGTTTTTT	CASQPVAGVGELFF
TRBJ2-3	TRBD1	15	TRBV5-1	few	TGCGCCAGCAGACAACAGGGGGCAGGCACAGATACGCAGTATTTT	CASRQQGAGTDTQYF
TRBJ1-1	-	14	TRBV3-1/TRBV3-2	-	TGTGCCAGCGAGGCAGGGTACATGAACACTGAAGCTTTCTTT	CASEAGYMNTEAFF
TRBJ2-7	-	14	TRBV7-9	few	TGTGCCAGCAGCCTCGCCAGGGTAGTCCACGAGCAGTACTTC	CASSLARVVHEQYF
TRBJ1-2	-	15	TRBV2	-	TGTGCCAGCACCAGGATGCGGGGGTCTAACTATGGCTACACCTTC	CASTRMRGSNYGYTF
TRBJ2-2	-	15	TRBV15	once	TGTGCCACCAGCAGGGACAAACTGGGCACCGGGGAGCTGTTTTTT	CATSRDKLGTGELFF
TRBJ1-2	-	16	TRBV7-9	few	TGTGCCAGCAGGACAGTACAGGGAGCGCGTGTCCATGGCTACACCTTC	CASRTVQGARVHGYTF
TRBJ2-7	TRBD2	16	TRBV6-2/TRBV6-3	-	TGTGCCAGCAGTCCGAAAGGACTAGCGGGAGTCAGAGAGCAGTACTTC	CASSPKGLAGVREQYF
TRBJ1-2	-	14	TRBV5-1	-	TGCGCCAGCAGCTTGGATAATCAGGGTGATGGCTACACCTTC	CASSLDNQGDGYTF
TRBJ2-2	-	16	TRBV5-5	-	TGTGCCAGCAGCTCCACCGGGACATATAACACCGGGGAGCTGTTTTTT	CASSSTGTYNTGELFF
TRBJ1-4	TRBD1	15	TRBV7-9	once	TGTGCCAGCAGCTTAGCCCGGGACAGAAATGAAAAACTGTTTTTT	CASSLARDRNEKLFF
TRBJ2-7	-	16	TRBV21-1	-	TGTGCCAGCAGTTATTGGCCGGGACTAGCGGGAGTCGAGCAGTACTTC	CASSYWPGLAGVEQYF
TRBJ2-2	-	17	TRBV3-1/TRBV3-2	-	TGTGCCAGCAGCCAAGACAGAAGTGGCATCAACACCGGGGAGCTGTTTTTT	CASSQDRSGINTGELFF
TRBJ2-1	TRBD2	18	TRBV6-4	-	TGTGCCAGCAGTGTTGGTCCACTAGCGGGGGGGCCGCTCGATGAGCAGTTCTTC	CASSVGPLAGGPLDEQFF
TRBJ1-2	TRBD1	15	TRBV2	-	TGTGCCAGCAGTTCCTCGGGACAGGGCAACTATGGCTACACCTTC	CASSSSGQGNYGYTF
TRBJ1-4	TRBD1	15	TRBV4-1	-	TGCGCCAGCAGCCAGCCGGACAGGGGTCGGGAAAAACTGTTTTTT	CASSQPDRGREKLFF
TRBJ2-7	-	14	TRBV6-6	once	TGTGCCAGCAGTTACTCGGAGGGTAGCCACGAGCAGTACTTC	CASSYSEGSHEQYF
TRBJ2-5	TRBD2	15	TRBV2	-	TGTGCCAGCAGTGAGGGCGGGGGAATGCATGAGACCCAGTACTTC	CASSEGGGMHETQYF
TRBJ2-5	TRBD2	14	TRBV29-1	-	TGCAGCGTTTCTAGCGGGGGAGGTTGGGAGACCCAGTACTTC	CSVSSGGGWETQYF
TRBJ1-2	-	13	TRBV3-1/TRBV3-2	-	TGTGCCAGCAGCCCTACAGCTAACTATGGCTACACCTTC	CASSPTANYGYTF
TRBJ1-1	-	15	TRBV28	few	TGTGCCAGCAGTTTGGCGGGGGGCGGGAACACTGAAGCTTTCTTT	CASSLAGGGNTEAFF
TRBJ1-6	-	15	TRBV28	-	TGTGCCAGCGAACCGGGGGACCCAGGAGATTCACCCCTCCACTTT	CASEPGDPGDSPLHF
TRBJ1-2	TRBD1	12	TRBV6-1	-	TGTGCCAGCAGTGAAGCTCCGGGACAGGGGGACTTC	CASSEAPGQGDF
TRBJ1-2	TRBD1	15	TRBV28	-	TGTGCCAGCAGTCTCACAGGGGGCGCTGGCTATGGCTACACCTTC	CASSLTGGAGYGYTF
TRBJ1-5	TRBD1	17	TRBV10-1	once	TGCGCCAGCAGTGAGGCCGGGACAGGGACTATAACCGGGGCCCAGCATTTT	CASSEAGTGTITGAQHF
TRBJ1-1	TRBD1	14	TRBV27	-	TGTGCCAGCAGCAGGGGGCGAGGTTCCGCTGAAGCTTTCTTT	CASSRGRGSAEAFF
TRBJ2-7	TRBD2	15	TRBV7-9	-	TGTGCCAGCAGCCCTGGGGGGGGGAGTAGCTACGAGCAGTACTTC	CASSPGGGSSYEQYF
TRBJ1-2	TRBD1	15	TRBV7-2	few	TGTGCCAGCAGCTTCGCCCCGGGACAGGGGGTTGGCTACACCTTC	CASSFAPGQGVGYTF
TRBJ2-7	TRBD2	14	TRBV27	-	TGTGCCAGCAGTCCTGGTCGGACTAGGTACGAGCAGTACTTC	CASSPGRTRYEQYF
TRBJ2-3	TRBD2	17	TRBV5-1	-	TGCGCCAGCAGCCCCGGGACTAGCGGAATATCCACAGATACGCAGTATTTT	CASSPGTSGISTDTQYF
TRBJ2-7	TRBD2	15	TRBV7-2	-	TGTGCCAGCAGCCTCGACGGACTAGCGGGGGGCGAGCAGTACTTC	CASSLDGLAGGEQYF
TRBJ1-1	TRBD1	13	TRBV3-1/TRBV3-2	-	TGTGCCAGCAGCCCAAGACAGGGAGCCGAAGCTTTCTTT	CASSPRQGAEAFF
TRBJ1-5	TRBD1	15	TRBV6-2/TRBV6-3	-	TGTGCCAGCAGCCCTCGAGGGACAGGTTATCAGCCCCAGCATTTT	CASSPRGTGYQPQHF
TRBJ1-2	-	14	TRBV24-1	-	TGTGCCACCAGTCTGAGCCAGGGGCTGAGTGGCTACACCTTC	CATSLSQGLSGYTF
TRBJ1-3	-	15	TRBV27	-	TGTGCCAGCAGCAGCGGGACAAGTTCTGGAAACACCATATATTTT	CASSSGTSSGNTIYF